The rows below give T cell receptor beta chains drawn from one sample of a study of neurological immune-mediated disorders. TCRdb used MiXCR to reprocess the 5' RACE reads, holding one entry per CDR3 protein. The table lists about 55,000 distinct CDR3 sequences, more than 4% of them singletons, with 2.9% in the top ten. Sequencing was done on a sample of PBMCs. These receptors all come from a man in his fifties with multiple sclerosis. Each CDR3 is given with its conserved first and last residue. The D gene is left open where the match is weak. Not every row has a clone size; where given, it reads once, few, many or a size class.

CAIGELQRELGTQYF TGTGCCATCGGGGAACTCCAGCGGGAGCTAGGGACCCAGTACTTC TRBD2 TRBJ2-5 many TRBV10-3
CASSVTGPYEQYF TGTGCCAGCTCCGTGACAGGGCCCTACGAGCAGTACTTC TRBD1 TRBJ2-7 many TRBV12-3/TRBV12-4
CSASPAEPFTKQYF TGCAGTGCTAGTCCAGCGGAGCCCTTTACTAAGCAGTACTTC NA TRBJ2-7 many TRBV20-1
CASSLEAISSGNTIYF TGCGCCAGCAGCTTGGAGGCGATCTCCTCTGGAAACACCATATATTTT NA TRBJ1-3 many TRBV5-1
CASSSTRDGETQYF TGCGCCAGCAGCTCAACCCGAGACGGGGAGACCCAGTACTTC NA TRBJ2-5 many TRBV5-1
CASSQHRFSGGELFF TGCGCCAGCAGCCAACACAGGTTTTCGGGCGGGGAGCTGTTTTTT NA TRBJ2-2 many TRBV4-1
CASSPPGRPPEKLFF TGTGCCAGCAGCCCCCCGGGCAGGCCGCCTGAAAAACTGTTTTTT NA TRBJ1-4 many TRBV4-2
CASKGRILTGELFF TGCGCCAGCAAAGGACGAATCCTCACCGGGGAGCTGTTTTTT NA TRBJ2-2 many TRBV5-1
CASARAGDYEQYF TGTGCCAGCGCGCGAGCGGGGGACTACGAGCAGTACTTC TRBD2 TRBJ2-7 many TRBV3-1
CSAQPQGPLYEQYF TGCAGTGCCCAACCCCAGGGACCCCTCTACGAGCAGTACTTC NA TRBJ2-7 many TRBV20-1
CSVRSGYEPQHF TGCAGCGTTCGCTCAGGATATGAGCCCCAGCATTTT NA TRBJ1-5 many TRBV29-1
CASSQPDRDTEAFF TGTGCCAGCAGCCAGCCGGACAGGGACACTGAAGCTTTCTTT TRBD1 TRBJ1-1 many TRBV3-1
CASSFWEGYTEAFF TGTGCCAGCAGCTTTTGGGAGGGGTACACTGAAGCTTTCTTT NA TRBJ1-1 many TRBV5-5
CASSQVSGSEQYF TGTGCCAGCAGCCAAGTATCAGGTAGCGAGCAGTACTTC NA TRBJ2-7 few TRBV14
CASSAQENTEAFF TGTGCCAGCAGCGCCCAAGAGAACACTGAAGCTTTCTTT NA TRBJ1-1 many TRBV11-3
CSGEQGTDTQYF TGCAGTGGGGAACAGGGGACAGATACGCAGTATTTT TRBD1 TRBJ2-3 NA TRBV20-1
CASRYYSGLPLSEQYF TGTGCCAGCAGATATTATTCGGGACTACCCTTGAGCGAGCAGTACTTC TRBD2 TRBJ2-7 many TRBV28
CSARTSSGDRSPLNF TGCAGTGCCCGAACCTCCTCCGGGGATAGGTCACCCCTCAACTTT NA TRBJ1-6 many TRBV20-1
CASSWDSPNTDTQYF TGCGCCAGCAGCTGGGACTCCCCAAACACAGATACGCAGTATTTT NA TRBJ2-3 many TRBV5-1
CSARITAYNEQFF TGCAGTGCTAGAATAACAGCCTACAATGAGCAGTTCTTC NA TRBJ2-1 many TRBV20-1
CASSLGGGTIMNTEAFF TGCGCCAGCAGCTTAGGCGGAGGGACCATTATGAACACTGAAGCTTTCTTT NA TRBJ1-1 many TRBV5-1
CASSPGQQNSPLHF TGCGCCAGCAGCCCGGGACAGCAAAATTCACCCCTCCACTTT TRBD1 TRBJ1-6 NA TRBV5-1
CSASAPGQPYEQYF TGCAGTGCTTCAGCCCCGGGACAGCCCTACGAGCAGTACTTC TRBD1 TRBJ2-7 NA TRBV20-1
CASSKHRDPMSYNEQFF TGCGCCAGCAGCAAACACCGGGATCCTATGTCGTACAATGAGCAGTTCTTC NA TRBJ2-1 many TRBV5-1
CASSSTLRGPNQPQHF TGTGCCAGCAGTTCCACACTCCGAGGGCCCAATCAGCCCCAGCATTTT NA TRBJ1-5 many TRBV27
CASSPIPGQALYEQYF TGCGCCAGCAGCCCAATCCCGGGACAGGCCCTCTACGAGCAGTACTTC TRBD1 TRBJ2-7 many TRBV5-1
CASSFTGGAGDIQYF TGTGCCAGCAGTTTTACCGGGGGGGCTGGGGACATTCAGTACTTC TRBD2 TRBJ2-4 many TRBV12-3/TRBV12-4
CASSWNLGIQETQYF TGCGCCAGCAGCTGGAACCTAGGGATCCAAGAGACCCAGTACTTC NA TRBJ2-5 many TRBV5-1
CATSDYGGEAFF TGTGCCACCAGTGATTATGGAGGTGAAGCTTTCTTT NA TRBJ1-1 many TRBV24-1
CASSQGAGGYEQYF TGCGCCAGCAGCCAAGGGGCAGGGGGCTACGAGCAGTACTTC TRBD1 TRBJ2-7 many TRBV4-1
CSVEGITGELFF TGCAGCGTTGAAGGAATCACCGGGGAGCTGTTTTTT NA TRBJ2-2 many TRBV29-1
CASSPLGRLYNEQFF TGTGCCAGCAGTCCCCTAGGACGCCTCTACAATGAGCAGTTCTTC NA TRBJ2-1 NA TRBV28
CASSDLDGDQPQHF TGTGCCAGCAGTGATTTGGACGGAGATCAGCCCCAGCATTTT NA TRBJ1-5 NA TRBV6-1
CSAPRRDRGLGYGYTF TGCAGTGCTCCTAGGCGGGACAGGGGATTAGGCTATGGCTACACCTTC TRBD1 TRBJ1-2 many TRBV20-1
CASSPQPSGGGNEQFF TGTGCCAGCTCACCACAGCCTAGCGGAGGGGGAAATGAGCAGTTCTTC NA TRBJ2-1 few TRBV18
CASRHLTGQGGAGELFF TGCGCCAGCAGGCACCTAACGGGGCAGGGGGGGGCCGGGGAGCTGTTTTTT NA TRBJ2-2 many TRBV4-1
CASSLTTDSYEQYF TGCGCCAGCAGCTTAACCACAGACTCCTACGAGCAGTACTTC NA TRBJ2-7 few TRBV5-1
CSAHLQLGYEQFF TGCAGTGCTCACCTGCAGTTGGGGTATGAGCAGTTCTTC NA TRBJ2-1 few TRBV20-1
CSARSQTEAFF TGCAGCGCACGAAGCCAGACTGAAGCTTTCTTT NA TRBJ1-1 many TRBV29-1
CASSLDGIEREQYF TGTGCCAGCAGCTTAGACGGGATTGAACGCGAGCAGTACTTC NA TRBJ2-7 NA TRBV7-9
CSARSMRETTDTQYF TGCAGTGCTAGAAGCATGAGGGAGACCACAGATACGCAGTATTTT NA TRBJ2-3 few TRBV20-1
CASSLGGRTYNEQFF TGTGCCAGCAGTTTAGGCGGGAGAACCTACAATGAGCAGTTCTTC TRBD2 TRBJ2-1 many TRBV12-3/TRBV12-4
CASSMGRVQPQHF TGTGCCAGTAGTATGGGCAGGGTTCAGCCCCAGCATTTT NA TRBJ1-5 NA TRBV19
CASRPRDRANQPQNF TGTGCCAGTAGACCACGGGACAGGGCGAATCAGCCCCAGAATTTT TRBD1 TRBJ1-5 NA TRBV28
CASRDKREGLFSEQFF TGTGCCAGCAGAGATAAGCGGGAGGGCCTGTTCTCTGAGCAGTTCTTC TRBD2 TRBJ2-1 many TRBV6-5